The 25 T cell receptor beta chains given below trace back to one sample, sequenced in a study of early T cells in non-severe SARS-CoV-2 infection (dated by TCRdb to the early 2020s). The protocol used for the library was 5' RACE. The sample was run on a NextSeq 500. TCRdb reworked the public reads: Q25 trimming with fastp, MiXCR clone assembly, productive beta chains retained. When rows share a CDR3 protein, they turn into one entry using the most common DNA and genes. The sample records under 70,000 distinct CDR3 sequences, less than 15% of which are singletons. The ten largest account for approximately 8.5% of the sample. The input for sequencing was whole blood, taken at baseline. The receptors here all came from an adult who was a healthcare worker with PCR-confirmed SARS-CoV-2 infection or an uninfected control (not recorded which).

This chain links TRBV7-2 with TRBJ2-5; 9 bases are a match to TRBD2. The germline CDR1 and CDR2 sequences are SGHTA and FQGNSA. V shed 5 bases and J 1 base; nucleotides not matched to a gene: 2. This CDR3 comprises 14 residues. CDR3 in amino acids: CASSMGLAQETQYF. DNA for the CDR3: TGTGCCAGCAGCATGGGACTAGCCCAAGAGACCCAGTACTTC.

This clonotype was detected only a few times. The V and J genes are TRBV5-6 and TRBJ1-1, with 7 bases that match TRBD1. The J segment lost 5 bases and the V segment lost 6 bases, leaving 7 bases of the junction unmatched. The CDR3 totals 13 residues. CDR1 and CDR2 from the germline V gene are SGHDT and YYEEEE. In nucleotides, the CDR3 is TGTGCCAGCACCAAGGACAGGCGGACTGAAGCTTTCTTT. It translates to CASTKDRRTEAFF.

V is TRBV27 and J is TRBJ1-2; D gene ambiguous. Trimming took off 3 bases at V and 2 bases at J, with 10 bases between the two ends. The CDR3 is 14 amino acids. From germline, CDR1 is MNHEY and CDR2 SMNVEV (reference sequence). CDR3 protein: CASSLEFGNYGYTF. The CDR3 DNA is TGTGCCAGCAGTTTGGAATTCGGGAACTATGGCTACACCTTC.

This clonotype turned up a few times. V usage is TRBV5-4 and J usage is TRBJ2-1; 8 bases agree with TRBD1. This CDR3 contains 13 residues. V shed 7 bases, J shed 2 bases, and the junction held 2 bases outside the gene matches. From germline, CDR1 is SGHNT and CDR2 YYREEE (reference sequence). The CDR3 spells CASAQGAYNEQFF. CDR3 DNA sequence: TGTGCCAGCGCACAGGGGGCCTACAATGAGCAGTTCTTC.

This chain connects TRBV6-1 to TRBJ1-1; the D is unclear. V was trimmed by 7 bases and J by 7 bases, leaving 10 bases between them. Germline CDR1 MNHNS, CDR2 SASEGT. This CDR3 is built from 11 residues. CDR3 in amino acids: CASTGLNEAFF. The CDR3 DNA reads TGTGCCAGCACCGGATTAAATGAAGCTTTCTTT.

The chain has TRBV6-5 and TRBJ2-7; 9 positions agree with TRBD2. Losses at the gene ends were 8 bases for V and 2 bases for J; bases not matched to a gene: 4. The germline CDR1 and CDR2 sequences are MNHEY and SVGAGI. This CDR3 region has 13 residues. CDR3 amino acids: CASRGRGPYEQYF. Written as DNA, the CDR3 is TGTGCCAGCCGCGGGAGGGGGCCCTACGAGCAGTACTTC.

The rearrangement uses TRBV18 and TRBJ1-1; TRBD1 agrees at 8 bases. The CDR3 totals 15 residues. Germline loops: CDR1 KGHSH, CDR2 LQKENI. Trimming cost V 1 base and J 3 bases; bases outside gene matches: 4. CDR3 in amino acids: CASSPLGQGDTEAFF. The CDR3 nucleotides are TGTGCCAGCTCACCACTCGGACAGGGTGACACTGAAGCTTTCTTT. Based on the CDR3 plus reference TRBV18 and TRBJ1-1, the full variable domain is NAGVMQNPRHLVRRRGQEARLRCSPMKGHSHVYWYRQLPEEGLKFMVYLQKENIIDESGMPKERFSAEFPKEGPSILRIQQVVRGDSAAYFCASSPLGQGDTEAFFGQGTRLTVV.

This clonotype was picked up a small number of times. This sequence joins TRBV7-2 and TRBJ1-2; 9 bases align to TRBD1. The CDR3 covers 14 residues. V lost 3 bases and J lost 5; bases outside the gene matches: 4. Germline values: CDR1 SGHTA, CDR2 FQGNSA. CDR3 in amino acids: CASSFNRGQYGYTF. The CDR3, as DNA: TGTGCCAGCAGCTTCAACAGGGGGCAATATGGCTACACCTTC.

On this clonotype itself: One end of the junction does not line up with germline, which may come from a read error. CDR3 DNA: TGTGCCAGCAGCTTCAAGGGTTGGGGCACCAGGGAGCTGTTTTTT. Translated: CASSFKGWGTRELFF. This rearrangement joins TRBV7-2 to TRBJ2-2; TRBD1 is a possible D gene (5 bases). Germline V gene sequence: CDR1 SGHTA, CDR2 FQGNSA. This CDR3 contains 15 residues. Together with reference TRBV7-2 and TRBJ2-2, the CDR3 gives the full variable domain: GAGVSQSPSNKVTEKGKDVELRCDPISGHTALYWYRQSLGQGLEFLIYFQGNSAPDKSGLPSDRFSAERTGGSVSTLTIQRTQQEDSAVYLCASSFKGWGTRELFFGEGSRLTVL.

This chain joins TRBV12-3 or TRBV12-4 and TRBJ2-3; 8 nucleotides align to TRBD2. Losses at the gene ends were 6 bases for V and 4 bases for J; bases not matched to a gene: 9. The CDR3 sequence is 15 residues long. CDR3 protein: CASRPTSVRSDTQYF. In DNA, the CDR3 is TGTGCCAGCAGACCGACTAGCGTGCGTTCAGATACGCAGTATTTT.

This clonotype was picked up a small number of times. The J gene is TRBJ2-2, the V gene TRBV23-1, with a weak D call TRBD1 (5 bases). TRBV23-1 counts as an open reading frame of uncertain function. The CDR3 length is 19 residues. Trimming cost V 0 bases and J 3 bases, with 20 bases left between them. As DNA, the CDR3 is TGCGCCAGCAGTCAATCACTTGGACACCCGCTGGAGTACACCGGGGAGCTGTTTTTT. Amino acids: CASSQSLGHPLEYTGELFF.

The chain links TRBV11-1 to TRBJ2-1, with a weak D call TRBD1 (5 bases). With 0 bases removed from V and 0 bases from J, the gap between germline ends came to 12 bases. The CDR3 sequence is 17 residues long. Germline CDR1 and CDR2: SGHAT and FQDESV (reference sequence). CDR3 nucleotides: TGTGCCAGCAGCTTAGCCAACAGGATCAGCTCCTACAATGAGCAGTTCTTC. Translated, it gives CASSLANRISSYNEQFF.

The CDR3 loop is CASSIKGSDTGELFF. The CDR3 DNA reads TGTGCCAGCTCAATAAAGGGAAGCGACACCGGGGAGCTGTTTTTT. The chain recombines TRBV18 with TRBJ2-2; D ambiguous. Germline V lookup: CDR1 KGHSH, CDR2 LQKENI. The CDR3 runs to 15 residues. V lost 5 bases, J lost 3 bases, and 13 bases lay in between.

This clonotype is medium-sized by share. One junction end disagrees with the germline gene, perhaps due to a read error. The CDR3 reads CASSREQGNVAVLF. CDR3 nucleotide sequence: TGTGCCAGCAGTAGAGAGCAGGGAAACGTAGCCGTACTCTTC. The rearrangement links TRBV2 to TRBJ2-1, with D perhaps TRBD1 (5 bases). Germline loops: CDR1 SNHLY, CDR2 FYNNEI. This CDR3 has 14 amino acids. The full variable domain, in which reference TRBV2 and TRBJ2-1 provide the parts outside the CDR3, is EPEVTQTPSHQVTQMGQEVILRCVPISNHLYFYWYRQILGQKVEFLVSFYNNEISEKSEIFDDQFSVERPDGSNFTLKIRSTKLEDSAMYFCASSREQGNVAVLFGPGTRLTVL.

V usage is TRBV7-2 and J usage is TRBJ2-7; no firm D call. V dropped 4 bases and J dropped 0 bases, with 13 bases sitting between them. This CDR3 contains 15 residues. From germline, CDR1 is SGHTA and CDR2 FQGNSA. CDR3 protein: CASSSSLTSSYEQYF. CDR3 sequence (DNA): TGTGCCAGCAGCTCGAGCCTGACGAGCTCCTACGAGCAGTACTTC.

The V call is TRBV6-4, the J call TRBJ2-2; 9 bases map to TRBD1. The CDR3 has 14 amino acids. V lost 6 bases to trimming and J lost 6 bases; unmatched junction nucleotides: 5. Germline CDR1 reads MRHNA; CDR2 reads SNTAGT. CDR3 sequence reads: CASRTTGGSGELFF. In DNA form, the CDR3 reads TGTGCCAGCAGGACAACAGGGGGCTCCGGGGAGCTGTTTTTT.

The V call is TRBV12-3 or TRBV12-4, the J call TRBJ2-2; D not certain. The CDR3 sequence is 13 residues long. Between the trimmed V and J ends, which lost 2 bases and 8 bases, there was a span of 9 bases. CDR3 DNA sequence: TGTGCCAGCAGTTTACTGACCCCAGGGGAGCTGTTTTTT. It specifies CASSLLTPGELFF.

This clonotype was seen repeatedly, ten times or more. The CDR3 loop reads CASSPNPASGKHNEQFF. DNA of the CDR3: TGTGCCAGCTCACCGAATCCGGCTAGCGGGAAGCACAATGAGCAGTTCTTC. The J gene is TRBJ2-1, the V gene TRBV18; 9 bases align to TRBD2. Germline V gives CDR1 KGHSH, CDR2 LQKENI. V lost 3 bases, J lost 5 bases, and 11 bases stayed unmatched. The CDR3 loop spans 17 amino acids.

The chain combines TRBV20-1 with TRBJ2-2; D unresolved. V lost 6 bases to trimming and J lost 4 bases, with 15 bases between them. CDR3 length equals 14 residues. CDR1 is DFQATT, CDR2 SNEGSKA, per germline (reference sequence). In nucleotides, the CDR3 is TGCAGTGCCCTCGGCAGGTTCACCACCGGGGAGCTGTTTTTT. Translation gives CSALGRFTTGELFF.

This clonotype has at least ten counts. The chain joins TRBV4-2 to TRBJ1-2, with D maybe TRBD1 (5 bases). Trimming removed 1 base at V and 2 bases at J, with 11 bases between. In germline, CDR1 is LGHNA, CDR2 YNFKEQ. This CDR3 is 15 amino acids long. The CDR3 spells CASSQGRDSNYGYTF. The DNA of the CDR3 is TGTGCCAGCAGCCAAGGTCGGGACTCGAACTATGGCTACACCTTC.

A word on this clonotype: This may come from a read error, since a much larger clone is one base off. The chain links TRBV11-2 to TRBJ2-2; 7 bases are shared with TRBD1. V dropped 5 bases and J dropped 1; count of bases not matched to a gene: 4. In germline, CDR1 is SGHAT, CDR2 FQNNGV. CDR3 length: 15 amino acids. The CDR3 DNA is TGTGCCAGCAGCCCCCGGGACAGGAACACCGGGGAGCTGTTTTTT. This translates into CASSPRDRNTGELFF.

This clonotype came up a few times. This chain links TRBV28 with TRBJ1-5; 9 bases fit TRBD1. Germline CDR1 is MDHEN and CDR2 is SYDVKM. The CDR3 has 13 amino acids. The junction had 9 bases not matched to a gene; V was cut back by 11 bases and J by 7 bases. The CDR3 DNA reads TGTGCCTGCAAACAGGGGGCGGGACAGCCCCAGCATTTT. Translated: CACKQGAGQPQHF.

The J gene is TRBJ1-5, the V gene TRBV30; 8 bases map to TRBD1. CDR3 length: 14 residues. Looked up from germline, CDR1 is GTSNPN and CDR2 is SVGIG (reference sequence). The trim removed 2 bases at V and 3 bases at J, leaving 3 bases unmatched. DNA of the CDR3: TGTGCCTGGAGTCGGACAGGGAACAATCAGCCCCAGCATTTT. Encoded protein: CAWSRTGNNQPQHF. Based on the CDR3 plus reference TRBV30 and TRBJ1-5, the full variable domain is SQTIHQWPATLVQPVGSPLSLECTVEGTSNPNLYWYRQAAGRGLQLLFYSVGIGQISSEVPQNLSASRPQDRQFILSSKKLLLSDSGFYLCAWSRTGNNQPQHFGDGTRLSIL.

This clonotype turned up a few times. The rearrangement uses TRBV6-6 and TRBJ1-1; D is perhaps TRBD1 (6 bases). CDR3 length: 11 residues. Trimming stripped 8 bases from V and 8 bases from J, with 12 bases between. The germline V gene has CDR1 MNHNY and CDR2 SVGAGI (reference sequence). DNA for the CDR3: TGTGCCAGCCTGTGGGACAAAGAAGCTTTCTTT. Protein sequence: CASLWDKEAFF.

This rearrangement joins TRBV14 to TRBJ1-1, with unresolved D. V was shortened by 1 base and J by 1 base, with 7 bases between the two germline ends. CDR3 length: 14 residues. Germline V CDR1 and CDR2: SGHDN, FVKESK. In nucleotides, the CDR3 is TGTGCCAGCAGCCAAGTCATAACGAACACTGAAGCTTTCTTT. Residues: CASSQVITNTEAFF. Variable domain in full (rest from reference TRBV14 and TRBJ1-1): EAGVTQFPSHSVIEKGQTVTLRCDPISGHDNLYWYRRVMGKEIKFLLHFVKESKQDESGMPNNRFLAERTGGTYSTLKVQPAELEDSGVYFCASSQVITNTEAFFGQGTRLTVV.